This TCR beta chain was profiled in a study of blood T cell repertoires in COVID-19. At the level of the study: Sites in the United States, Italy and Spain provided acute and convalescent COVID-19 samples. Sources were T cells, B-cell-depleted T cells, or PBMCs; the material itself was cDNA or gDNA.

Trimming took 0 bases from V and 4 from J, leaving 16 bases between them. From germline, CDR1 is LGHNA and CDR2 YSLEER. The CDR3 contains 17 residues. Methods used by the authors: Reference gene primer amplification yielded estimated nucleated cell counts. The data were produced by immunoSEQ multiplex PCR, yet TCRdb's version contains in-frame clones alone and is incomplete. D and trimming come from the DNA, and the V and J calls and clone size come from that table. Found here are about 300,000 clones, roughly nine tenths of them singletons; the top ten hold roughly 2.3%. What was sequenced was peripheral blood. This chain connects TRBV4-3 to TRBJ1-3, with D tentatively TRBD1 (6 bases). The receptor's source is a man younger than 35 with active or convalescent COVID-19. CDR3 amino acids: CASSQDARGGAGNTIYF. The DNA for the CDR3 is TGCGCCAGCAGCCAAGATGCCCGCGGGGGGGCCGGAAACACCATATATTTT.